Only one count was recorded for the clone carrying this TCR beta chain. Its antigen remains unidentified. Germline and junction disagree at one end, which may indicate a read error. Together with a sample-barcoded 5' primer, a J-beta primer mix was included in a second PCR lasting roughly 6 to 12 cycles. MiXCR, applied by TCRdb to the 5' RACE reads, yields one record per CDR3 protein. The sample includes about 1.6 million distinct CDR3 sequences, about 35% of them seen just once. This sample was included in a study of blood T cells in healthy people across ages. Study-wide results and caveats: Possibly, changes in expanded clonotypes were confounded because donor CMV status was unknown. The long-lived group displayed more naive CD4+ cells, plus higher diversity, than the aged donors did.

Germline V lookup: CDR1 SGHVS, CDR2 FNYEAQ. The CDR3 contains 14 residues. This TCR was recovered from a woman aged 25 to 39 in good health. Source material: blood. The chain links TRBV7-6 to TRBJ1-4; TRBD1 aligns across 8 bases. The CDR3 reads CAGSGGTGGEKLFF. DNA for the CDR3: TGTGCCGGCAGTGGCGGGACAGGAGGTGAAAAACTGTTTTTT.